The clone carrying this T cell receptor beta chain was found many times. Antigen specificity is unknown. This sample stems from a study of T cells in Graves' hyperthyroidism and ophthalmopathy. The diagnoses drew upon clinical symptoms, serum thyroxine and TRAb, thyroid ultrasound and orbital computed tomography. There were TCR beta CDR3 regions amplified from RNA transcripts. The primer set for the first-round RT-PCR of the TCR CDR3 was HTBI. Using its own MiXCR run on the multiplex PCR reads, TCRdb lists one record per CDR3 protein. The profile shows 550,000 to 600,000 distinct CDR3 sequences, more than 45% of them singletons. Study conclusions and caveats: Progression to ophthalmopathy was predicted a median of approximately 6.4 months early. In blood, most of the thyroid clonotypes expanded above 0.001 were also present.

This TCR derives from an adult woman with Graves' disease, either hyperthyroidism or ophthalmopathy (not recorded which). Sequenced material: peripheral blood or thyroid tissue (not recorded which).

The CDR3 sequence: CASSSGRGGAMGPYEQYF. The CDR3 DNA reads TGCGCCAGCAGCTCTGGTCGAGGTGGGGCCATGGGTCCCTACGAGCAGTACTTC. The chain uses TRBV5-1 and TRBJ2-7, with D possibly being TRBD1 (5 bases). The germline V and J ends were trimmed by 3 bases and 2 bases, with 24 bases remaining between them. In germline, CDR1 is SGHRS, CDR2 YFSETQ. The length of the CDR3 is 18 residues.